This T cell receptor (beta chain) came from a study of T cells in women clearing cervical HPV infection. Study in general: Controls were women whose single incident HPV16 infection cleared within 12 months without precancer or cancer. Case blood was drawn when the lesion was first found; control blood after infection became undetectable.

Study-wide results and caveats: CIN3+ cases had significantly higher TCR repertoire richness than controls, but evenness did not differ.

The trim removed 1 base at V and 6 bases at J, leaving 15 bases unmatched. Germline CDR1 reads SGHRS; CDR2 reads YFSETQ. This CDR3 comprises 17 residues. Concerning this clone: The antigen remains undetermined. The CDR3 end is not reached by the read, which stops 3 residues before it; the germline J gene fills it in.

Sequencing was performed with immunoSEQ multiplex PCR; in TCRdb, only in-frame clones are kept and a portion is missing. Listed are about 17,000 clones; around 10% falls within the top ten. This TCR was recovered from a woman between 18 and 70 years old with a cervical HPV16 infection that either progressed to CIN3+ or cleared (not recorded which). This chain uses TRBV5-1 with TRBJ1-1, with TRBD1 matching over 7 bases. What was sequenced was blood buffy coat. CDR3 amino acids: CASSLYQEKGALSEAFF. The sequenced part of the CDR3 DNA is TGCGCCAGCAGCTTGTATCAGGAGAAGGGGGCGCTTTCTGAA.